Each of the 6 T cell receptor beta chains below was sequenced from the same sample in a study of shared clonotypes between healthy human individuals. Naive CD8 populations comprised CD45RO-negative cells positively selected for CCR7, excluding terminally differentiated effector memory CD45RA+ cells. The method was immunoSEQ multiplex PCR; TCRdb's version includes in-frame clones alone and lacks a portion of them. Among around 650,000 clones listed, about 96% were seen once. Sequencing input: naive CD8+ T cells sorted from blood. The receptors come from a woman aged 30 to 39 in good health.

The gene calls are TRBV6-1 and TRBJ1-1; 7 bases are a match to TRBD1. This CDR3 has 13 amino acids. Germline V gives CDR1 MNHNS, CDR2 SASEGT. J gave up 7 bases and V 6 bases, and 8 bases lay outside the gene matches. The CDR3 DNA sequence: TGTGCCAGCAGCGCCGGGACAGTGAATGAAGCTTTCTTT. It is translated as CASSAGTVNEAFF.

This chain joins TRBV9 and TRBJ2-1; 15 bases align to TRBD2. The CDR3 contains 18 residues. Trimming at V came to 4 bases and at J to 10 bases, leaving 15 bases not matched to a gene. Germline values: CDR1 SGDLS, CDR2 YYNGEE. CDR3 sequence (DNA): TGTGCCAGCAGCCCGCGCGAAGGGACTAGCGGGAGGTGGGGCGAGCAGTTCTTC. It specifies CASSPREGTSGRWGEQFF.

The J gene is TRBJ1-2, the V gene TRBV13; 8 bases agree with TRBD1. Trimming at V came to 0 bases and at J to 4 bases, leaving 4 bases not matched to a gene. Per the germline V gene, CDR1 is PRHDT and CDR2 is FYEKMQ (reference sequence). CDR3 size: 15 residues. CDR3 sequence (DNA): TGTGCCAGCAGCTTAGGAGGGACAGGTTTCTATGGCTACACCTTC. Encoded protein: CASSLGGTGFYGYTF.

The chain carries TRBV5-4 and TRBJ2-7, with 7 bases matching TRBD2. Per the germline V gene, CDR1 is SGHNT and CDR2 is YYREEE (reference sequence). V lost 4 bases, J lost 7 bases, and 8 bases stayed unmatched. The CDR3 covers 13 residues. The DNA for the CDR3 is TGTGCCAGCAGCCGCCGGGGAGGGTGGGAGCAGTACTTC. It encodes CASSRRGGWEQYF.

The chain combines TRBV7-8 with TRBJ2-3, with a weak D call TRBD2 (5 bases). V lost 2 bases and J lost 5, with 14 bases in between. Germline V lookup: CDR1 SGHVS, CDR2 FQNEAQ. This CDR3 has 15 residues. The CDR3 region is CASSLTIARRDTQYF. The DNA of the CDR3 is TGTGCCAGCAGCTTAACGATAGCGAGGAGAGATACGCAGTATTTT.

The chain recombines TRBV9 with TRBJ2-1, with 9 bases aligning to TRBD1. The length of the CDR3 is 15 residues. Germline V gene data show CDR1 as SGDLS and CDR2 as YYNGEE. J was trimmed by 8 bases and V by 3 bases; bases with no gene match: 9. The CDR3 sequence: CASSAPTGGKDEQFF. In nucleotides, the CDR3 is TGTGCCAGCAGCGCCCCAACAGGGGGCAAGGATGAGCAGTTCTTC. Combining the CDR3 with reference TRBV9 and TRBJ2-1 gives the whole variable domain DSGVTQTPKHLITATGQRVTLRCSPRSGDLSVYWYQQSLDQGLQFLIQYYNGEERAKGNILERFSAQQFPDLHSELNLSSLELGDSALYFCASSAPTGGKDEQFFGPGTRLTVL.